The clone carrying this TCR beta chain was seen at least ten times. Germline V gene data show CDR1 as SGHRS and CDR2 as YFSETQ. V was shortened by 5 bases and J by 4 bases, with 16 bases between the two germline ends. There are 14 residues in the CDR3. Breast cancer patients provided tissue from their axillary draining lymph nodes. TCRdb reanalysed the multiplex PCR reads using MiXCR and keeps one entry per CDR3 protein. The table has 200,000 or so distinct CDR3 sequences, around a third seen once; the top ten hold roughly 4%. This sample stems from a study of breast tumors, draining lymph nodes, adjacent tissues.

Sequencing was carried out using axillary lymph node tissue. The sequence came from a female donor with breast cancer. Some clones in this sample may be carry-over from other donors' samples. V and J are TRBV5-1 and TRBJ2-7; no firm D call. DNA for the CDR3: TGCGCCAGCAGATTATTAGACGGCACGTACGAGCAGTACTTC. This sequence encodes CASRLLDGTYEQYF.